Below, one TCR beta chain is given with its context. Its antigen is still unknown. Primers used in a second PCR of roughly 6 to 12 cycles were a sample-barcoded 5' primer and a J-beta primer mix. Through a template-switch adaptor with 12 random nucleotides, each cDNA molecule received a tag. TCRdb analysed the 5' RACE reads with MiXCR anew, one entry per CDR3 protein. The sample lists roughly 730,000 distinct CDR3 sequences; roughly three fifths were seen once. The data derive from a study of blood T cells in healthy people across ages. Regarding the study as a whole: Measured against age, TCR beta diversity per million T cells decreased in a roughly linear manner. Diversity figures derived from one million T cells were judged to underestimate the true value. Among long-lived donors, naive CD4+ cells were more numerous and diversity higher than in aged donors.

This CDR3 is 16 amino acids long. V gave up 8 bases and J gave up 3 bases, with 21 bases separating them. Germline assignment: CDR1 MNHNY and CDR2 SVGAGI (reference sequence). This clonotype was obtained from a man in his forties in good health. Sequenced: blood. The chain is built from TRBV6-6 and TRBJ2-3; TRBD2 might be the D (6 bases). The CDR3: CASAPSLGLATDTQYF. CDR3 coding DNA: TGTGCCAGCGCGCCATCTCTAGGGCTAGCGACAGATACGCAGTATTTT.